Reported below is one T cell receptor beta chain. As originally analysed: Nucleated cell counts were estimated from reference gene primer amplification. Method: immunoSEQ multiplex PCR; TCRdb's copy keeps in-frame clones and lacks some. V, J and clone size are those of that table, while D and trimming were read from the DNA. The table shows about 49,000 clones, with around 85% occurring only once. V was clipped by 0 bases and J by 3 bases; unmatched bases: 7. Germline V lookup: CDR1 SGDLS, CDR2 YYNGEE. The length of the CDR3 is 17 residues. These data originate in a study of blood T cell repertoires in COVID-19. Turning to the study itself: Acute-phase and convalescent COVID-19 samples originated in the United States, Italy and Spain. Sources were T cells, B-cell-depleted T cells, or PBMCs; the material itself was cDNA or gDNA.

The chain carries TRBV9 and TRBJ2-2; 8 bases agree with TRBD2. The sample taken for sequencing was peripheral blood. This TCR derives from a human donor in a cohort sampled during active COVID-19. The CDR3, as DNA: TGTGCCAGCAGCGTAGATCGGGAGGGCCCCGACACCGGGGAGCTGTTTTTT. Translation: CASSVDREGPDTGELFF. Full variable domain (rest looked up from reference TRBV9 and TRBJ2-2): DSGVTQTPKHLITATGQRVTLRCSPRSGDLSVYWYQQSLDQGLQFLIQYYNGEERAKGNILERFSAQQFPDLHSELNLSSLELGDSALYFCASSVDREGPDTGELFFGEGSRLTVL.